The 6 T cell receptor beta chains reported below all come from one sample, sequenced in a study of T-cell memory formation after mild COVID-19. TCRdb ran MiXCR on the 5' RACE reads and lists one entry per CDR3 protein. The table lists 450,000 to 650,000 distinct CDR3 sequences, roughly 18% of them singletons. The sample comprised PBMCs or a T cell subset sorted from them (not recorded which). Receptors were obtained from an adult woman who had mild COVID-19 (a few samples of this study predate the infection). Cell type and time point are not known.

This chain connects TRBV20-1 to TRBJ1-2; D call uncertain. The germline V and J ends were trimmed by 0 bases and 0 bases, with 14 bases remaining between them. The V gene's germline CDR1 is DFQATT and CDR2 SNEGSKA (reference sequence). The CDR3 is 16 residues long. In DNA form, the CDR3 reads TGCAGTGCTAGAGATGCATTTAGTGAAGCTAACTATGGCTACACCTTC. Amino acids: CSARDAFSEANYGYTF.

This sequence joins TRBV29-1 and TRBJ2-7, with 10 bases lining up with TRBD1. The CDR3 totals 13 residues. V dropped 7 bases and J dropped 0; count of bases not matched to a gene: 3. Germline V CDR1 and CDR2: SQVTM, ANQGSEA. CDR3 in amino acids: CSGRDRGSYEQYF. The CDR3 DNA reads as TGCAGCGGAAGGGACAGGGGCTCCTACGAGCAGTACTTC.

This clonotype was found many times. The gene calls are TRBV5-1 and TRBJ2-7; D gene uncertain. With 2 bases removed from V and 2 bases from J, the gap between germline ends came to 11 bases. Looked up from germline, CDR1 is SGHRS and CDR2 is YFSETQ. The CDR3 totals 14 residues. CDR3 nucleotide sequence: TGCGCCAGCAGCTTAGGCGGTACAACCTACGAGCAGTACTTC. Amino acids: CASSLGGTTYEQYF.

The chain links TRBV20-1 to TRBJ2-1; the match to TRBD1 covers 8 bases. Germline V lookup: CDR1 DFQATT, CDR2 SNEGSKA (reference sequence). Germline trimming cut 5 bases from V and 10 bases from J; bases unmatched to any gene: 10. The CDR3 consists of 13 residues. The CDR3 DNA sequence: TGCAGTGCTTATAGATCGGGACAGGTCGAGCAGTTCTTC. Its translation: CSAYRSGQVEQFF.

There are a few counts of this clonotype. The chain couples TRBV6-6 to TRBJ1-3, with a tentative D call TRBD1 (6 bases). Germline CDR1 reads MNHNY; CDR2 reads SVGAGI (reference sequence). The CDR3 length is 16 residues. V was shortened by 6 bases and J by 7 bases, with 22 bases between the two germline ends. The DNA of the CDR3 is TGTGCCAGCAGCCCGGGACACTCGGCGTCTTGGAACACCATATATTTT. This translates into CASSPGHSASWNTIYF.

This sequence joins TRBV4-2 and TRBJ1-1; D is possibly TRBD1 (5 bases). CDR3 size: 15 residues. Trimming stripped 0 bases from V and 5 bases from J, with 13 bases between. Germline V CDR1 and CDR2: LGHNA, YNFKEQ. CDR3 sequence (DNA): TGTGCCAGCAGCCAAGATCGGGGAGGGACGACTGAAGCTTTCTTT. This codes for CASSQDRGGTTEAFF.